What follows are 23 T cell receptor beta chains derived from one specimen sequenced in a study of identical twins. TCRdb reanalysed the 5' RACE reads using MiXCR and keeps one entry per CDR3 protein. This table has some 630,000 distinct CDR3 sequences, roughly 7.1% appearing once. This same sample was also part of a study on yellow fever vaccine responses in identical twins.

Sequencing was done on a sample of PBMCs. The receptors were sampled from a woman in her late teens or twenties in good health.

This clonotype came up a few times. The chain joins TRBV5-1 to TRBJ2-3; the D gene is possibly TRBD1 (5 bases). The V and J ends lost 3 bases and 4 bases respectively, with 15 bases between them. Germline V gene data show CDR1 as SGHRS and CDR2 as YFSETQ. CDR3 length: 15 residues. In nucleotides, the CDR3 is TGCGCCAGCAGCTCCGCAGGGCGACTGGCAGATACGCAGTATTTT. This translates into CASSSAGRLADTQYF.

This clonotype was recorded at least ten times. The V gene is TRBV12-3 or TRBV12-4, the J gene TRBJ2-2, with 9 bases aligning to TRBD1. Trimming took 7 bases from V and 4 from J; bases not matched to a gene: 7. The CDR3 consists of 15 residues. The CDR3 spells CASTYGTGRTGELFF. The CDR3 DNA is TGTGCCAGCACCTACGGGACAGGGCGCACCGGGGAGCTGTTTTTT.

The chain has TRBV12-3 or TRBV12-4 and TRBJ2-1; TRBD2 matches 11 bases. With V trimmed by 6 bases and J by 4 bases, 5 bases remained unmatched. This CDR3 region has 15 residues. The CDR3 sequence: CASSQLAGEYNEQFF. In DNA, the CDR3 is TGTGCCAGCAGCCAACTAGCGGGGGAATACAATGAGCAGTTCTTC.

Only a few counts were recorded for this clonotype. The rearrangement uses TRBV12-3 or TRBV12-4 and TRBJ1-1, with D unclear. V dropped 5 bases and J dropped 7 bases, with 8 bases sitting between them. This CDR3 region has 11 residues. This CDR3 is CASSKGIEAFF. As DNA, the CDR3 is TGTGCCAGCAGTAAAGGAATTGAAGCTTTCTTT.

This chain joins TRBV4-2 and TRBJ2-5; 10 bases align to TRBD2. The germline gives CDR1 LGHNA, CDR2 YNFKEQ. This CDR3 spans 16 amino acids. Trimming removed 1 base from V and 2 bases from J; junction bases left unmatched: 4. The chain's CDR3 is CASSQVTSGLQETQYF. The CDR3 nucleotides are TGTGCCAGCAGCCAAGTGACTAGCGGGCTTCAAGAGACCCAGTACTTC.

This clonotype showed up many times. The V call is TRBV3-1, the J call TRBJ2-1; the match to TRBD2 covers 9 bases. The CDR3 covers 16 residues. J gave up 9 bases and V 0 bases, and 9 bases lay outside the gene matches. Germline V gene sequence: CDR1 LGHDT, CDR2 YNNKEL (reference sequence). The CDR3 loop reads CASSQEEAGGPVEQFF. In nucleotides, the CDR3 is TGTGCCAGCAGCCAAGAAGAGGCGGGAGGGCCTGTTGAGCAGTTCTTC.

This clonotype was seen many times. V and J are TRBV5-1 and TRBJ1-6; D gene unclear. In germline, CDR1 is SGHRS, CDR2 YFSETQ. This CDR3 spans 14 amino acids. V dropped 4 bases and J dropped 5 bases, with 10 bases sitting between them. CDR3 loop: CASSLKGDNSPLHF. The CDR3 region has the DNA TGCGCCAGCAGCCTGAAGGGCGATAATTCACCCCTCCACTTT.

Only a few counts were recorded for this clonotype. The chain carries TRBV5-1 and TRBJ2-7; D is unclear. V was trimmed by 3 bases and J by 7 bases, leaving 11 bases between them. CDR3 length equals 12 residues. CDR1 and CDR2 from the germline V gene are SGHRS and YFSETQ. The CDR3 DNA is TGCGCCAGCAGCTCCTCGAATCGGGAGCAGTACTTC. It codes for CASSSSNREQYF.

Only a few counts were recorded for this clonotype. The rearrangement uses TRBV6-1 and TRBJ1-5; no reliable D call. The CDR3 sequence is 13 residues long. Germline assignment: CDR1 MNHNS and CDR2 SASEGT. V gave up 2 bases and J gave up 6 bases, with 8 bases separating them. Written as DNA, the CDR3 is TGTGCCAGCAGTGAACGGCGGTTTCAGCCCCAGCATTTT. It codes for CASSERRFQPQHF.

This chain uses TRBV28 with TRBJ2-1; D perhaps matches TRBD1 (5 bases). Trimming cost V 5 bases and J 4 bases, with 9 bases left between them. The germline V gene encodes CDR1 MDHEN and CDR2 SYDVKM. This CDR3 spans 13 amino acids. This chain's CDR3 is CASSKTAYNEQFF. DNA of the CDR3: TGTGCCAGCAGTAAGACAGCTTACAATGAGCAGTTCTTC.

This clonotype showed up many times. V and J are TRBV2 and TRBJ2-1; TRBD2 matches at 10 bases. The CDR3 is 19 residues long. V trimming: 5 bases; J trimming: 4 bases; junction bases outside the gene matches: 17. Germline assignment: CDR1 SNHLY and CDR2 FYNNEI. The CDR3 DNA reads TGTGCCAGCAGTACTAGGAGGGCTAGCGGGAGAGACGAATACAATGAGCAGTTCTTC. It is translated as CASSTRRASGRDEYNEQFF. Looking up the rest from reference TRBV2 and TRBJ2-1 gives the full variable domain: EPEVTQTPSHQVTQMGQEVILRCVPISNHLYFYWYRQILGQKVEFLVSFYNNEISEKSEIFDDQFSVERPDGSNFTLKIRSTKLEDSAMYFCASSTRRASGRDEYNEQFFGPGTRLTVL.

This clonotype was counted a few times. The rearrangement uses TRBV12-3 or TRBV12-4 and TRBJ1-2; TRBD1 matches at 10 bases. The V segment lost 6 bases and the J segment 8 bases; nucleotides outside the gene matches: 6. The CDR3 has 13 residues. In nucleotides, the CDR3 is TGTGCCAGCAGGGGGACAGGGGCACTCGGCTACACCTTC. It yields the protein CASRGTGALGYTF.

The CDR3 here is CARSGTGKVYEQYV. For the CDR3, the DNA is TGTGCCAGGTCCGGGACCGGCAAAGTCTACGAGCAGTACGTC. This chain uses TRBV25-1 with TRBJ2-7; D may correspond to TRBD1 or TRBD2 (5 bases each). The CDR3 is 14 residues long. The V end lost 9 bases, the J end lost 3 bases, and 18 bases lay between the germline ends. The germline gives CDR1 MGHDK, CDR2 SYGVNS.

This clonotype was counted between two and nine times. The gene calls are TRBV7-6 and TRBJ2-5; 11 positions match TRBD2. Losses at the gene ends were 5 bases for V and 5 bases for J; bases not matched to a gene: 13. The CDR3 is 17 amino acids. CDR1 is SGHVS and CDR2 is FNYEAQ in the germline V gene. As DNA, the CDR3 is TGTGCCAGCAGCCAGGGACTAGCGGAGCTCCGGGTGGAGACCCAGTACTTC. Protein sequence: CASSQGLAELRVETQYF. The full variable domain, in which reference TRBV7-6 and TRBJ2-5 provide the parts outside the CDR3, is GAGVSQSPRYKVTKRGQDVALRCDPISGHVSLYWYRQALGQGPEFLTYFNYEAQQDKSGLPNDRFSAERPEGSISTLTIQRTEQRDSAMYRCASSQGLAELRVETQYFGPGTRLLVL.

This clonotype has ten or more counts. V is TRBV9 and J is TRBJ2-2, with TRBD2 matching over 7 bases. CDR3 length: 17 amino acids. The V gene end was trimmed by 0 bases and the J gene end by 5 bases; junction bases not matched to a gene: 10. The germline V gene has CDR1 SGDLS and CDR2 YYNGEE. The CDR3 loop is CASSVGLSSGPTGELFF. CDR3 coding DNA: TGTGCCAGCAGCGTAGGTCTCTCTAGCGGTCCTACCGGGGAGCTGTTTTTT.

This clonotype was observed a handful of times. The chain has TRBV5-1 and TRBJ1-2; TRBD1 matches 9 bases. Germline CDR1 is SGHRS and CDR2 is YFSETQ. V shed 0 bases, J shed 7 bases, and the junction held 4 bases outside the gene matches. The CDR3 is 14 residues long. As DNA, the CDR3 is TGCGCCAGCAGCTTGGCCAAACAGGGGGCTGGCTACACCTTC. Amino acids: CASSLAKQGAGYTF.

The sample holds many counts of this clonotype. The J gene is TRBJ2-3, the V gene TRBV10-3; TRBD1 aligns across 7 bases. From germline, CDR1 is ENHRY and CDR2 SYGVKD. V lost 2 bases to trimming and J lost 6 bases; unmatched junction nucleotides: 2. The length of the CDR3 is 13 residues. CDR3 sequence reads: CAISEQGDDTQYF. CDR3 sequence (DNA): TGTGCCATCAGTGAGCAGGGGGACGATACGCAGTATTTT.

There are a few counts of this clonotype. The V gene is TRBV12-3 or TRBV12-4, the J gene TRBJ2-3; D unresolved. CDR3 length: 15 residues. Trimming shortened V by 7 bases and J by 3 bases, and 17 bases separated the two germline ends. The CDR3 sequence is CASTAALPKTDTQYF. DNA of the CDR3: TGTGCCAGCACCGCAGCACTCCCAAAAACAGATACGCAGTATTTT.

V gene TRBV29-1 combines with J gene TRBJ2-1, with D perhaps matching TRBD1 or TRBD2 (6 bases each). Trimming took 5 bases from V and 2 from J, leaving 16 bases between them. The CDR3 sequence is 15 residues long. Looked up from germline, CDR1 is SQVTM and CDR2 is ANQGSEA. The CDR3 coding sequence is TGCAGCGTTCAAAAAGGAGGGGGGCCCTACAATGAGCAGTTCTTC. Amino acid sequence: CSVQKGGGPYNEQFF.

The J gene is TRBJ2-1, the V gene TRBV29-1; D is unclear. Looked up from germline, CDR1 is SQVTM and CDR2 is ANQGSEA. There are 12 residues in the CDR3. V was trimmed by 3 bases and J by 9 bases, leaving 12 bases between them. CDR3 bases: TGCAGCGTTGATACCCTTTATGTTGAGCAGTTCTTC. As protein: CSVDTLYVEQFF.

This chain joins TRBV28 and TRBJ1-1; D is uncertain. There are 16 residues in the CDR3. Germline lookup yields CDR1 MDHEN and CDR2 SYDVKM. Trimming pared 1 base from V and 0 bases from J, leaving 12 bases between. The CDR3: CASSLSGARMNTEAFF. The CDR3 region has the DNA TGTGCCAGCAGTTTATCCGGCGCGAGAATGAACACTGAAGCTTTCTTT.

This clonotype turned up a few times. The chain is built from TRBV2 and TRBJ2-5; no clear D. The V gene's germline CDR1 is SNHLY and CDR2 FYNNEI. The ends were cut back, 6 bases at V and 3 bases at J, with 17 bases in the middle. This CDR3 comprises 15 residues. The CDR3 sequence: CASRSTFIMEETQYF. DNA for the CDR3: TGTGCCAGCAGGTCGACCTTTATCATGGAAGAGACCCAGTACTTC.

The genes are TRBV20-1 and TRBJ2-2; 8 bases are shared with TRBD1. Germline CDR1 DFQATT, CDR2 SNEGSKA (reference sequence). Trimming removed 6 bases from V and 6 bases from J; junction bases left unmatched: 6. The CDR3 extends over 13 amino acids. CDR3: CSAPDRDSGELFF. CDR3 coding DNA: TGCAGTGCCCCGGACAGGGATTCCGGGGAGCTGTTTTTT.